The following is a T cell receptor (beta chain) sequence with its context. Its antigen remains unidentified. The input lacks base qualities; no much larger clone sits a single base away. The record originates from a study of T cell responses to AZD1222 COVID-19 vaccine (TCRdb year 2021). Regarding the study in general: Because spike-specific TCR depth and breadth did not differ between the two schedules, AZD1222 recipients who got a second dose at roughly 4 weeks were pooled with those who got a second dose at roughly 12 weeks. Enrollment into the trials was organized by age into subgroups of 18-55, 56-69 and 70-plus years, and those subgroups contained about 150, 27 and 61 TCR-sequenced participants, respectively. A total of more than 230 trial participants underwent TCR sequencing, of whom about 200 had received two doses of AZD1222 and around 25 had received two doses of the MenACWY control vaccine. General findings and caveats noted by the study authors: Nearly half of unique spike-specific TCRs reportedly recognized epitopes outside regions mutated in the B.1.351 and B.1.1.7 variants. After two AZD1222 doses, both the breadth and the depth of spike-specific TCRs were significantly higher than at day 0 and than in MenACWY recipients. Because no day 14 peak-response samples were available, the repertoires could be characterized only after the peak T cell response. Vaccine-associated CD4 TCRs spanned the whole spike protein, with dominant responses in regions 160-218 and 743-854. Participants were mostly white British and included more females than males, and it was suggested by the authors that clonal diversity may have been underestimated. The 56-69-year group was small, and its depth increase did not reach significance, likely because of low power. Conclusions about previously exposed vaccinees are limited, since just 5 to 7 AZD1222 recipients were seropositive for SARS-CoV-2 at baseline.

The CDR3 regions of human TCRbeta chains were subjected to immunosequencing. The paper's processing steps were these. TCRs in the repertoires were matched against a reference library of SARS-CoV-2-specific TCRs that had been generated with the MIRA antigen-specificity platform. Breadth was defined as the fraction of unique TCRs that were SARS-CoV-2-associated. Depth was defined as the fraction of total T cells that were SARS-CoV-2-associated. Each spike-specific TCR was assigned to its reactive spike region and to a CD4 or CD8 class using the MIRA data. Log10-transformed breadth and depth values were compared by one-way ANOVA with Sidak's multiple comparisons tests. TCRdb retrieved this table from immuneACCESS and kept in-frame rearrangements only. Not all clones are present; in checked studies, unresolved V genes account for under half, and no reason is known for the remainder. V and J calls and clone size come straight from that table; D and trimming were deduced from the DNA. Recorded for this sample are some 64,000 clones; about four fifths of them occurred a single time. The biggest ten clones account for around 7.5% of the sample.

Looking up the germline V gene (reference sequence) yields CDR1 SGHNT and CDR2 YYREEE. V loses 3 bases of germline sequence and J loses 2 bases, and the interval between the two ends is 18 bases. The CDR3 runs 16 amino acids, cysteine and phenylalanine included. The read is trimmed to its CDR3 DNA, 48 bases read in frame from base 1. The time point label of this sample denotes: baseline before first vaccination. The vaccinee samples were drawn from two UK trials, COV001 and COV002, one of which was a single-blind randomized controlled phase 2/3 trial testing AZD1222 (ChAdOx1 nCoV-19) in healthy adults. Trial participant PBMC samples were collected at day 0 and day 28 after the second dose for TCRbeta chain sequencing.

This clonotype was sampled from an adult in good health. Material: peripheral blood, obtained on day 0 of AZD1222 vaccination. The sequence joins TRBV5-4 to TRBJ2-7; a tentative D call is TRBD1 (6 bases match). The CDR3 in this case is CASSSADLQGTYEQYF. The sequenced DNA: TGTGCCAGCAGCTCCGCTGATTTACAGGGAACCTACGAGCAGTACTTC.